The 2 T cell receptor beta chains reported below all come from one sample, sequenced in a study of T cell repertoires in cytomegalovirus infection. TCRdb reanalysed the reads using MiXCR and keeps one entry per CDR3 protein. The sample includes 500,000 to 600,000 distinct CDR3 sequences, 16% seen only once; the top ten take 20% to 30%. Material for sequencing was CD8+ T cells from PBMCs. Receptors were obtained from a human donor in good health (CMV status not recorded). Some clones in this sample may be carry-over from other donors' samples.

This clonotype showed up many times. This sequence joins TRBV11-2 and TRBJ1-1, with 11 nucleotides matching TRBD1. This CDR3 is 19 amino acids long. Germline CDR1 SGHAT, CDR2 FQNNGV. The J segment lost 0 bases and the V segment lost 1 base, leaving 10 bases of the junction unmatched. The CDR3 DNA reads TGTGCCAGCAGCTTAGGGGGGACAGGGGGAGAGTGGGTGAACACTGAAGCTTTCTTT. Its protein product is CASSLGGTGGEWVNTEAFF.

This clonotype has a single count. The chain carries TRBV20-1 and TRBJ2-3; 16 bases agree with TRBD2. In germline, CDR1 is DFQATT, CDR2 SNEGSKA (reference sequence). This CDR3 region has 17 residues. V was clipped by 6 bases and J by 1 base; unmatched bases: 7. Here the CDR3 DNA reads TGCAGTGCCACTACCGGGACTAGCGGGGGGGGCACAGATACGCAGTATTTT. Amino acids: CSATTGTSGGGTDTQYF.